A selection of T cell receptor beta chains follows, all from one sample in a study of CD8 T cells in Susac syndrome. TCRdb used MiXCR to reprocess the immunoSEQ multiplex PCR reads, holding one entry per CDR3 protein. This table has about 240,000 distinct CDR3 sequences, approximately 95% appearing once. Sequenced: CD4+ T cells from PBMCs. The receptors originated from a human donor with Susac syndrome. CDR3s include the opening cysteine and the closing phenylalanine or tryptophan.

v_call,cdr3_aa
TRBV2,CASKVPSGDYEQYF
TRBV7-9,CASSPGRSYNEQFF
TRBV20-1,CSSAGNNEQFF
TRBV12-5,CASGDSNTDTQYF
TRBV4-1,CASSQAWRAGGSILTDTQYF
TRBV29-1,CSVQGANTDTQYF
TRBV29-1,CSAGWGLQPQHF
TRBV15,CATSRDLNYGYTF
TRBV12-3/TRBV12-4,CASSFQSGQETQYF
TRBV5-4,CASSLWREVYNEQFF
TRBV4-1,CATYPGGDRANSPLHF
TRBV5-1,CASSPDGTAYGYTF
TRBV14,CAIPRREGWETQYF
TRBV29-1,CSVALAASTDTQYF
TRBV4-2,CATQGPNTGELFF
TRBV4-1,CASSEVGGKSNEQFF
TRBV2,CASSSLANAKNIQYF